A selection of T cell receptor beta chains follows, all from one sample in a study of blood T cells in healthy people across ages. One entry per CDR3 protein results from TCRdb running MiXCR on the 5' RACE reads. The sample shows some 900,000 distinct CDR3 sequences, about 48% of them seen only once. The sequenced sample consisted of blood. The source is a man in his thirties or forties in good health. CDR3s include the opening cysteine and the closing phenylalanine or tryptophan.

v_call cdr3_aa
TRBV2 CASSEFGQAHEQYF
TRBV4-1 CASSQDRVRGNTDTQYF
TRBV3-1 CASSLGPVGAFF
TRBV3-1 CASSQAPGQGALEQYF
TRBV7-9 CASSLGTGSQETQYF
TRBV2 CASKTGGNQPQHF
TRBV7-2 CASSLEPQYGQYF
TRBV20-1 CSARAGITEQYF
TRBV10-3 CATAGTGGFRTGELFF
TRBV28 CAGSPGGTTYEQYF
TRBV4-2 CASSSSGGTTDTQYF
TRBV7-9 CASSWEVNTEAFF
TRBV7-2 CASSFLLPGEQYF
TRBV20-1 CSARDRAYGELFF
TRBV20-1 CSARQDRVGNQPQHF
TRBV6-5 CASSYSKDRGGPQHF
TRBV11-2 CASSLVGTSNTEAFF
TRBV12-3/TRBV12-4 CASSLGDVSREQYF